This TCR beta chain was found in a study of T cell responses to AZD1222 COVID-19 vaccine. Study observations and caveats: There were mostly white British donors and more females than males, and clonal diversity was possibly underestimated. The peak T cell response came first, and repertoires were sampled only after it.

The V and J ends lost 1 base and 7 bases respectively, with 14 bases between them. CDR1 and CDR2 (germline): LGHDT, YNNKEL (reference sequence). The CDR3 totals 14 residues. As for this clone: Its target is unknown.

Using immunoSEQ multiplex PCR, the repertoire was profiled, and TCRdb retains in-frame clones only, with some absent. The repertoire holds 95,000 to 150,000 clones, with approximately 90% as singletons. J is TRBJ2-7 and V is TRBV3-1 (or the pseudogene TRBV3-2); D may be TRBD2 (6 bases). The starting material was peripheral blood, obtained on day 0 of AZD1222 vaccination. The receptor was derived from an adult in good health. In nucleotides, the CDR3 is TGTGCCAGCAGCCAAGGAAGACTAGGCCGGGAGCAGTACTTC. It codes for CASSQGRLGREQYF.